The source of this T cell receptor beta chain is a study of blood T cell repertoires in COVID-19. Here immunoSEQ multiplex PCR was the method, and the copy in TCRdb shows in-frame clones only, minus some. The top ten clones hold 2% to 3% of a sample with roughly 260,000 clones, more than 90% of them seen once. Trimming removed 3 bases at V and 0 bases at J, with 16 bases between. The CDR3 runs to 17 residues. CDR1 is SGHRS and CDR2 is YFSETQ in the germline V gene. The sample was peripheral blood. The chain links TRBV5-1 to TRBJ2-4; no clear D gene. This receptor was obtained from a person aged 18 to 35 with COVID-19, enrolled during active disease. The CDR3 sequence: CASSSQPPDLAKNIQYF. The CDR3 coding sequence is TGCGCCAGCAGCTCCCAACCCCCAGATCTAGCCAAAAACATTCAGTACTTC.